Each of the 21 T cell receptor beta chains below was sequenced from the same sample in a study of control samples from healthy donors and cancer patients. This table comes from immunoSEQ multiplex PCR, and its TCRdb copy is limited to in-frame clones, with some not included. The sample includes more than 120,000 clones, about 91% seen only once; the top ten take 3.2%. Sequenced material: blood. These receptors all stem from a man aged 25-45 years in good health.

This chain uses TRBV25-1 with TRBJ1-4; D is unresolved. The CDR3 is made up of 11 amino acids. Per the germline V gene, CDR1 is MGHDK and CDR2 is SYGVNS. The V end was cut by 4 bases, the J end by 8 bases, with 5 bases between. The CDR3 DNA follows: TGTGCCAGCAGTGGTCTGGAAAAACTGTTTTTT. It encodes CASSGLEKLFF.

This clone was observed a handful of times. The chain joins TRBV9 to TRBJ2-7; tentative D call: TRBD1 (5 bases). CDR1 SGDLS and CDR2 YYNGEE come from the germline V gene. The CDR3 sequence is 12 residues long. Trimming took 3 bases from V and 4 from J, leaving 8 bases between them. DNA for the CDR3: TGTGCCAGCAGCGGCGCAGGGTACGAGCAGTACTTC. It encodes CASSGAGYEQYF.

The gene calls are TRBV19 and TRBJ1-6; the match to TRBD1 covers 8 bases. V lost 1 base, J lost 7 bases, and 0 bases stayed unmatched. Germline CDR1 and CDR2: LNHDA and SQIVND (reference sequence). The CDR3 loop spans 14 amino acids. CDR3 in DNA: TGTGCCAGTAGTATAGGACAGGGGAATTCACCCCTCCACTTT. Translated, it gives CASSIGQGNSPLHF.

The chain couples TRBV19 to TRBJ1-2, with D unclear. Trimming removed 5 bases at V and 2 bases at J, with 9 bases between. In germline, CDR1 is LNHDA, CDR2 SQIVND (reference sequence). This CDR3 has 13 amino acids. This CDR3 reads CASSQENNYGYTF. The CDR3 DNA reads as TGTGCCAGTAGTCAAGAGAACAACTATGGCTACACCTTC.

The V and J genes are TRBV6-1 and TRBJ1-1, with a possible D match to TRBD1 (5 bases). Per germline, CDR1 MNHNS and CDR2 SASEGT. The CDR3 spans 14 residues. Trimming removed 4 bases at V and 4 bases at J, with 13 bases between. The CDR3 sequence is CASSGFRGSTEAFF. The CDR3 coding sequence is TGTGCCAGCAGTGGATTCCGGGGCAGCACTGAAGCTTTCTTT.

The CDR3 sequence is CASSTGQGMKETQYF. DNA of the CDR3: TGTGCCAGCAGCACCGGACAGGGGATGAAAGAGACCCAGTACTTC. The V and J genes are TRBV7-6 and TRBJ2-5; TRBD1 agrees at 9 bases. Germline CDR1 is SGHVS and CDR2 is FNYEAQ. There are 15 residues in the CDR3. V lost 5 bases and J lost 3; bases outside the gene matches: 7.

CDR3 DNA: TGTGCCTGGAGTGGAAACTATGGCTACACCTTC. It specifies CAWSGNYGYTF. This rearrangement joins TRBV30 to TRBJ1-2; D is unclear. Looked up from germline, CDR1 is GTSNPN and CDR2 is SVGIG (reference sequence). The CDR3 consists of 11 residues. V was trimmed by 1 base and J by 2 bases, leaving 2 bases between them.

This chain joins TRBV5-8 and TRBJ1-3, with D unresolved. The V gene's germline CDR1 is SGHTS and CDR2 YDEGEE. The CDR3 extends over 15 amino acids. V was trimmed by 4 bases and J by 0 bases, leaving 11 bases between them. CDR3 DNA sequence: TGTGCCAGCAGCCCCGGATACCACTCTGGAAACACCATATATTTT. Residues: CASSPGYHSGNTIYF. The entire variable domain, with the rest obtained from reference TRBV5-8 and TRBJ1-3, is as follows: EAGVTQSPTHLIKTRGQQATLRCSPISGHTSVYWYQQALGLGLQFLLWYDEGEERNRGNFPPRFSGRQFPNYSSELNVNALELEDSALYLCASSPGYHSGNTIYFGEGSWLTVV.

This chain joins TRBV18 and TRBJ1-2; 9 bases are a match to TRBD1. Germline CDR1 reads KGHSH; CDR2 reads LQKENI. This CDR3 spans 13 amino acids. J was trimmed by 6 bases and V by 6 bases; bases with no gene match: 5. CDR3 in amino acids: CASSGGQGHGYTF. DNA for the CDR3: TGTGCCAGCTCGGGGGGACAGGGACATGGCTACACCTTC.

The chain joins TRBV5-1 to TRBJ2-7; TRBD1 aligns across 10 bases. Trimming at V came to 0 bases and at J to 1 base, leaving 1 base not matched to a gene. Looked up from germline, CDR1 is SGHRS and CDR2 is YFSETQ. CDR3 length: 15 residues. Here the CDR3 reads CASSLEGQGSYEQYF. CDR3 nucleotides: TGCGCCAGCAGCTTGGAGGGACAGGGGTCCTACGAGCAGTACTTC. Using reference TRBV5-1 and TRBJ2-7 for the parts outside the CDR3, the full variable domain is KAGVTQTPRYLIKTRGQQVTLSCSPISGHRSVSWYQQTPGQGLQFLFEYFSETQRNKGNFPGRFSGRQFSNSRSEMNVSTLELGDSALYLCASSLEGQGSYEQYFGPGTRLTVT.

J is TRBJ2-5 and V is TRBV11-2; tentatively, D is TRBD2 (5 bases). The V gene's germline CDR1 is SGHAT and CDR2 FQNNGV. Trimming took off 6 bases at V and 1 base at J, with 18 bases between the two ends. The length of the CDR3 is 16 residues. The CDR3 nucleotides are TGTGCCAGCAGTCTTAGGATTAGCGTCCGCCAAGAGACCCAGTACTTC. Protein product: CASSLRISVRQETQYF.

A few counts support this clone. The chain employs TRBV6-5 and TRBJ2-7; D may be TRBD1 (5 bases). The CDR3 runs 13 residues. V gave up 6 bases and J gave up 3 bases, with 12 bases separating them. Per the germline V gene, CDR1 is MNHEY and CDR2 is SVGAGI. The CDR3 nucleotides are TGTGCCAGCAGAAACCTACAGGTCTACGAGCAGTACTTC. It encodes CASRNLQVYEQYF.

V is TRBV24-1 and J is TRBJ1-2; tentative D call: TRBD1 (6 bases). Per the germline V gene, CDR1 is KGHDR and CDR2 is SFDVKD. The V and J ends lost 3 bases and 4 bases respectively, with 14 bases between them. The CDR3 runs 15 residues. In nucleotides, the CDR3 is TGTGCCACCAGTGATCCCGGACAGAGCTTCTATGGCTACACCTTC. Residues: CATSDPGQSFYGYTF.

The rearrangement links TRBV27 to TRBJ2-7; 12 nucleotides match TRBD2. V was clipped by 5 bases and J by 3 bases; unmatched bases: 2. CDR1 and CDR2 from the germline V gene are MNHEY and SMNVEV (reference sequence). CDR3 length equals 14 residues. CDR3 in DNA: TGTGCCAGCAGTCTGACTAGCGGGGGCTACGAGCAGTACTTC. This gives the protein CASSLTSGGYEQYF.

The V and J genes are TRBV30 and TRBJ2-3; TRBD2 aligns across 7 bases. The V gene end was trimmed by 7 bases and the J gene end by 6 bases; junction bases not matched to a gene: 10. This CDR3 contains 13 residues. The germline CDR1 and CDR2 sequences are GTSNPN and SVGIG (reference sequence). The CDR3 loop is CALTSEGLDTQYF. The CDR3 DNA reads TGTGCCTTAACTAGCGAGGGTTTGGATACGCAGTATTTT.

V gene TRBV30 combines with J gene TRBJ2-1; 8 bases align to TRBD2. CDR1 and CDR2 from the germline V gene are GTSNPN and SVGIG (reference sequence). V dropped 3 bases and J dropped 8; count of bases not matched to a gene: 15. The CDR3 spans 16 residues. Here the CDR3 DNA reads TGTGCCTGGAGCGATATAGCGGGGCCCCTAGGCGATGAGCAGTTCTTC. Its protein product is CAWSDIAGPLGDEQFF.

The genes are TRBV5-4 and TRBJ2-3, with D possibly matching TRBD2 (6 bases). Germline loops: CDR1 SGHNT, CDR2 YYREEE (reference sequence). The CDR3 has 14 amino acids. Trimming stripped 6 bases from V and 2 bases from J, with 13 bases between. CDR3 coding DNA: TGTGCCAGCACCTTTGGAGGGTACACAGATACGCAGTATTTT. Translating gives CASTFGGYTDTQYF. Combining the CDR3 with reference TRBV5-4 and TRBJ2-3 gives the whole variable domain ETGVTQSPTHLIKTRGQQVTLRCSSQSGHNTVSWYQQALGQGPQFIFQYYREEENGRGNFPPRFSGLQFPNYSSELNVNALELDDSALYLCASTFGGYTDTQYFGPGTRLTVL.

The chain has TRBV7-8 and TRBJ1-2; the D gene is possibly TRBD1 (5 bases). This CDR3 is 13 amino acids long. V was clipped by 1 base and J by 12 bases, with 15 bases between them. Germline V lookup: CDR1 SGHVS, CDR2 FQNEAQ. CDR3 DNA sequence: TGTGCCAGCAGCTTAGGGACATCTGCGGCTAACACCTTC. Its protein product is CASSLGTSAANTF.

This chain uses TRBV10-1 with TRBJ2-3, with 7 bases identical to TRBD2. The CDR3 extends over 13 amino acids. V was pared by 5 bases and J by 5 bases, with 4 bases of the junction left unmatched. Germline V CDR1 and CDR2: WNHNN, SYGVQD (reference sequence). The CDR3: CASSSSGVDTQYF. CDR3 DNA: TGCGCCAGCAGTTCTAGCGGAGTAGATACGCAGTATTTT.

The chain recombines TRBV27 with TRBJ1-2; D gene unclear. The CDR3 loop spans 13 amino acids. Trimming removed 2 bases at V and 1 base at J, with 5 bases between. Germline CDR1 is MNHEY and CDR2 is SMNVEV (reference sequence). This CDR3 reads CASSLRINYGYTF. DNA of the CDR3: TGTGCCAGCAGTTTAAGGATTAACTATGGCTACACCTTC.

The V and J genes are TRBV18 and TRBJ1-1; possible D gene TRBD1, 5 bases. CDR1 and CDR2 (germline): KGHSH, LQKENI. V dropped 2 bases and J dropped 3 bases, with 13 bases sitting between them. CDR3 length: 15 amino acids. The CDR3 reads CASSPKAGGDTEAFF. The CDR3 DNA sequence: TGTGCCAGCTCACCAAAGGCAGGAGGGGACACTGAAGCTTTCTTT.